The rows below give T cell receptor beta chains drawn from one sample of a study of cytomegalovirus exposure and HLA in healthy donors. Data came from immunoSEQ multiplex PCR; TCRdb stores just in-frame clones and leaves some out. The sample holds 150,000 or so clones, 80% seen once. The sequencing input was PBMCs. Receptors originate from a middle-aged woman in good health and CMV-seronegative. CDR3s include the opening cysteine and the closing phenylalanine or tryptophan. The D gene is left open where the match is weak. A row's size may be missing; if present it is once, few, many or a size class.

>TRBJ2-6|TRBD1|NA|18|TRBV9
CASSVAHRGAPGANVLTF
TGTGCCAGCAGCGTAGCTCACAGGGGGGCTCCCGGGGCCAACGTCCTGACTTTC
>TRBJ2-3|NA|NA|12|TRBV2
CASRSDSDTQYF
TGTGCCAGCAGGTCCGACTCTGATACGCAGTATTTT
>TRBJ2-3|NA|once|12|TRBV14
CASSQDRNTQYF
TGTGCCAGCAGCCAAGATAGAAATACGCAGTATTTT
>TRBJ2-7|NA|few|14|TRBV7-9
CASGWGGGAYEQYF
TGTGCCAGCGGGTGGGGTGGGGGGGCTTACGAGCAGTACTTC
>TRBJ1-1|NA|NA|15|TRBV6-1
CASSENNRENTEAFF
TGTGCCAGCAGCGAAAACAACAGGGAGAACACTGAAGCTTTCTTT
>TRBJ1-3|NA|NA|16|TRBV4-1
CASSPVGRGSGNTIYF
TGCGCCAGCAGCCCCGTCGGGAGGGGCTCTGGAAACACCATATATTTT
>TRBJ1-2|NA|NA|16|TRBV28
CASSLVLGPTNYGYTF
TGTGCCAGCAGTTTGGTATTGGGGCCGACTAACTATGGCTACACCTTC
>TRBJ2-2|NA|NA|14|TRBV6-4
CATSLGSNTGELFF
TGTGCCACCTCCTTGGGCTCAAACACCGGGGAGCTGTTTTTT
>TRBJ1-4|NA|NA|13|TRBV6-5
CASSYSTGQPLFF
TGTGCCAGCAGTTACTCGACTGGTCAGCCGCTGTTTTTT
>TRBJ1-4|NA|NA|14|TRBV5-1
CASSWEGTNEKLFF
TGCGCCAGCAGTTGGGAGGGGACTAATGAAAAACTGTTTTTT
>TRBJ2-1|TRBD1|once|15|TRBV6-6
CASSYPIGQGNEQFF
TGTGCCAGCAGTTACCCTATCGGACAGGGCAATGAGCAGTTCTTC
>TRBJ2-7|TRBD2|once|15|TRBV7-9
CASSRGTSGTYEQYF
TGTGCCAGCAGCCGAGGGACTAGCGGGACCTACGAGCAGTACTTC
>TRBJ2-3|TRBD2|NA|14|TRBV9
CASSASGLLDTQYF
TGTGCCAGCAGCGCTAGCGGGCTGTTAGATACGCAGTATTTT
>TRBJ2-1|TRBD2|NA|16|TRBV5-1
CASSLGLAGPYNEQFF
TGCGCCAGCAGCTTGGGACTAGCGGGGCCCTACAATGAGCAGTTCTTC
>TRBJ2-3|NA|NA|14|TRBV4-1
CASSQEPGQSTQYF
TGCGCCAGCAGCCAAGAACCAGGACAGAGTACGCAGTATTTT
>TRBJ2-3|TRBD1|NA|15|TRBV9
CASSVAGRGTDTQYF
TGTGCCAGCAGCGTAGCGGGCAGGGGGACAGATACGCAGTATTTT
>TRBJ2-3|NA|NA|14|TRBV7-9
CASSHDRSTDTQYF
TGTGCCAGCAGCCACGACAGGAGCACAGATACGCAGTATTTT
>TRBJ2-7|NA|NA|11|TRBV30
CAWSRSYEQYF
TGTGCCTGGAGCCGGAGCTACGAGCAGTACTTC
>TRBJ1-2|TRBD1|NA|14|TRBV28
CASSNRGRGYGYTF
TGTGCCAGCAGTAATAGGGGGCGAGGCTATGGCTACACCTTC
>TRBJ2-5|TRBD2|NA|14|TRBV7-2
CASSPPGGQETQYF
TGTGCCAGCAGCCCGCCGGGAGGGCAAGAGACCCAGTACTTC
>TRBJ2-5|NA|NA|11|TRBV20-1
CSATPEETQYF
TGCAGTGCAACCCCCGAGGAGACCCAGTACTTC
>TRBJ2-2|TRBD2|NA|15|TRBV6-4
CASSALAGDTGELFF
TGTGCCAGCAGTGCCCTAGCGGGAGACACCGGGGAGCTGTTTTTT
>TRBJ1-2|TRBD1|NA|16|TRBV28
CASSLSGTGRLGGYTF
TGTGCCAGCAGTCTCTCCGGGACAGGGAGGCTAGGGGGCTACACCTTC
>TRBJ2-7|TRBD2|NA|12|TRBV10-3
CAIRGGEYEQYF
TGTGCCATCAGGGGGGGGGAATACGAGCAGTACTTC
>TRBJ2-7|TRBD2|NA|15|TRBV5-1
CASSLVAGGTYEQYF
TGCGCCAGCAGCTTGGTAGCGGGGGGGACCTACGAGCAGTACTTC
>TRBJ2-1|TRBD1|few|15|TRBV19
CASRPPGQGSNEQFF
TGTGCCAGTCGACCCCCGGGACAGGGGAGCAATGAGCAGTTCTTC
>TRBJ1-2|NA|NA|13|TRBV6-5
CASKAGVNYGYTF
TGTGCCAGCAAAGCAGGGGTTAACTATGGCTACACCTTC
>TRBJ2-5|TRBD2|NA|16|TRBV9
CASSEGYEGTSDEQYF
TGTGCCAGCAGCGAGGGGTATGAGGGGACTAGTGATGAGCAGTACTTC
>TRBJ2-5|TRBD1|NA|14|TRBV6-1
CASWDRGGRETQYF
TGTGCCAGCTGGGACAGGGGTGGAAGGGAGACCCAGTACTTC
>TRBJ2-4|NA|NA|13|TRBV5-6
CASSGLTKNIQYF
TGTGCCAGCAGCGGGTTGACTAAAAACATTCAGTACTTC
>TRBJ2-1|TRBD2|NA|16|TRBV7-3
CASSSTTGGSGNEQFF
TGTGCCAGCAGCTCTACTACTGGCGGGAGTGGTAATGAGCAGTTCTTC
>TRBJ2-2|TRBD1|NA|16|TRBV7-3
CASSQGASRNTGELFF
TGTGCCAGCAGCCAGGGGGCTAGTAGAAACACCGGGGAGCTGTTTTTT
>TRBJ2-3|TRBD2|NA|15|TRBV7-2
CASSLVAGGPDTQYF
TGTGCCAGCAGCTTAGTAGCGGGAGGGCCAGATACGCAGTATTTT
>TRBJ1-2|NA|NA|14|TRBV7-3
CASSSGWGGNGYTF
TGTGCCAGCAGCTCCGGGTGGGGCGGAAATGGCTACACCTTC